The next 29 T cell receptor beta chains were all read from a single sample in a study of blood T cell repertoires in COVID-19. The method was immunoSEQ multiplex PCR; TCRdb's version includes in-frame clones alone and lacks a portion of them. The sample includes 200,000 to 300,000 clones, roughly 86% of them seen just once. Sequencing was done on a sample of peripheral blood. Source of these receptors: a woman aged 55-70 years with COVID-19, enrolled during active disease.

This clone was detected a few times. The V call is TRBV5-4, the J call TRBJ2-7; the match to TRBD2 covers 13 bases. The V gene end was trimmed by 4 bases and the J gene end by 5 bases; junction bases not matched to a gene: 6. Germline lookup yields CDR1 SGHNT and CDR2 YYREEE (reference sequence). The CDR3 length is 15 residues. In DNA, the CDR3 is TGTGCCAGCAGCCTGGGACTAGCGGGATCCCACGAGCAGTACTTC. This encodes CASSLGLAGSHEQYF.

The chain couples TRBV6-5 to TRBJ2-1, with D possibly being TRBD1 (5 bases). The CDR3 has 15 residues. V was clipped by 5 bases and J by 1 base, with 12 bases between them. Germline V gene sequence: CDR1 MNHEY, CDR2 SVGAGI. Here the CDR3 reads CASSTRQRSYNEQFF. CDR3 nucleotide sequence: TGTGCCAGCAGTACCCGACAGAGGTCCTACAATGAGCAGTTCTTC.

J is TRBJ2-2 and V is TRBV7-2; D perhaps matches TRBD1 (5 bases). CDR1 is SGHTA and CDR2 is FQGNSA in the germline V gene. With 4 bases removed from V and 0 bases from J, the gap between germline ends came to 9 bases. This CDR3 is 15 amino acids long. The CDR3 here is CASSSRATNTGELFF. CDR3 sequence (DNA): TGTGCCAGCAGCTCCAGGGCGACGAACACCGGGGAGCTGTTTTTT.

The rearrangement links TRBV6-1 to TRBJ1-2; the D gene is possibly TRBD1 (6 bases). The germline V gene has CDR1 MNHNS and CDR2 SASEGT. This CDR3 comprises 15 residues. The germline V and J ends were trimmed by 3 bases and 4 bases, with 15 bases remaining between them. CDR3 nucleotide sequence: TGTGCCAGCAGTGATTGGGGGCCGGTCGGCTATGGCTACACCTTC. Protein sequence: CASSDWGPVGYGYTF.

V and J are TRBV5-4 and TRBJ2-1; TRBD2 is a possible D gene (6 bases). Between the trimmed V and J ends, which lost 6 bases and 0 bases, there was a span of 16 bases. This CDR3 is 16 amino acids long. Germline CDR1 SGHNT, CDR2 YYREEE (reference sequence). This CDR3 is CASTPRRGSSYNEQFF. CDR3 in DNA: TGTGCCAGCACCCCTAGGCGGGGTAGCTCCTACAATGAGCAGTTCTTC.

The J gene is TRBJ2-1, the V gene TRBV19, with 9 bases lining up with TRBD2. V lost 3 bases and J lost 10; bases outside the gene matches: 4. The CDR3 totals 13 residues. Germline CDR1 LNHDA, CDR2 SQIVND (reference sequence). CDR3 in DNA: TGTGCCAGTAGTATTAAGCGGGAGGCCGAGCAGTTCTTC. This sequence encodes CASSIKREAEQFF.

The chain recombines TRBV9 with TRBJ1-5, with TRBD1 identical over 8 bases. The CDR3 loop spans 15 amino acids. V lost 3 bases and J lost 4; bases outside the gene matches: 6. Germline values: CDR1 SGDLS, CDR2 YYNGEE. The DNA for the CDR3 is TGTGCCAGCAGCGCCGGACAGGGACCTAATCAGCCCCAGCATTTT. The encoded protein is CASSAGQGPNQPQHF.

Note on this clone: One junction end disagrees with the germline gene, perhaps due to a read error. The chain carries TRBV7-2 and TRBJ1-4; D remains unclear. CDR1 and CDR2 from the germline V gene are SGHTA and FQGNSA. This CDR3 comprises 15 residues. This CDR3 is CASSKRREPNEKLFF. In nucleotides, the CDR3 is TGTGCTAGCAGCAAGCGGAGGGAACCTAATGAAAAACTGTTTTTT.

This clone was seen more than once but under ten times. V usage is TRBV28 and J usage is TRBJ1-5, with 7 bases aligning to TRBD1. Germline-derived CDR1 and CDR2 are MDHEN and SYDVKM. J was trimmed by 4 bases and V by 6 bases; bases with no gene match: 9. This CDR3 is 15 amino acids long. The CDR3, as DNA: TGTGCCAGCAGGATCCGACAGGGTCCAAATCAGCCCCAGCATTTT. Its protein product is CASRIRQGPNQPQHF.

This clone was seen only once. The chain's CDR3 is CASSVRLAGGGEQFF. CDR3 DNA: TGTGCCAGCAGCGTTAGACTAGCGGGAGGGGGTGAGCAGTTCTTC. The V and J genes are TRBV9 and TRBJ2-1; TRBD2 aligns across 14 bases. This CDR3 has 15 amino acids. Germline V gene data show CDR1 as SGDLS and CDR2 as YYNGEE. J lost 9 bases, V lost 2 bases, and 4 bases had no gene match.

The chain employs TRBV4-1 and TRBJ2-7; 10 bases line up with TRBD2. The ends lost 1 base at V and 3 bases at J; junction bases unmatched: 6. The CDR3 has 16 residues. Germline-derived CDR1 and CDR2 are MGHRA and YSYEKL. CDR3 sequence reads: CASSQGGASGGYEQYF. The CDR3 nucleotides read TGCGCCAGCAGCCAAGGGGGGGCTAGCGGGGGCTACGAGCAGTACTTC.

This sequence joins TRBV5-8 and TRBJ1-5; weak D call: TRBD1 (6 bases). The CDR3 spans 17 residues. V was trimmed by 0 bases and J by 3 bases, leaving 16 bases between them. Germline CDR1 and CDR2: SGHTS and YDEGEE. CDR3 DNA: TGTGCCAGCAGCTTGGCCTCACAGGGAAGGTTCAATCAGCCCCAGCATTTT. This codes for CASSLASQGRFNQPQHF.

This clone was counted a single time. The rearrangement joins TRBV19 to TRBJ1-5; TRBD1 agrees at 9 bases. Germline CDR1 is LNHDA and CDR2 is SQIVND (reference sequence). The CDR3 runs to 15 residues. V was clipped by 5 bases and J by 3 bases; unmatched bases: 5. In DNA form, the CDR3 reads TGTGCCAGTAGTGGGGGACAGGGCCCCAATCAGCCCCAGCATTTT. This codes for CASSGGQGPNQPQHF.

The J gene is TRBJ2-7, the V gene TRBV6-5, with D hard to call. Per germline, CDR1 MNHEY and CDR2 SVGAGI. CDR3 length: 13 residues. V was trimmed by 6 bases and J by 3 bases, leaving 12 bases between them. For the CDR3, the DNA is TGTGCCAGCAGCCGGCATACGGGCTACGAGCAGTACTTC. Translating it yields CASSRHTGYEQYF.

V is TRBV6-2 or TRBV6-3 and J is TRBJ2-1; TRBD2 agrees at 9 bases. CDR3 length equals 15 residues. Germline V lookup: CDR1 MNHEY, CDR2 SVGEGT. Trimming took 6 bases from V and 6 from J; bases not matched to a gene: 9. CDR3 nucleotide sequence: TGTGCCAGCAGCCCCCCAGCGGGAGGAGGCAATGAGCAGTTCTTC. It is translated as CASSPPAGGGNEQFF.

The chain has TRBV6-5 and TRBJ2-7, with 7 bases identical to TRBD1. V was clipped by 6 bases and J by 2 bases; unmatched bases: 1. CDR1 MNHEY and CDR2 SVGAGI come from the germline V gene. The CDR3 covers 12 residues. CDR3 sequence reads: CASRTGAYEQYF. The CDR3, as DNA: TGTGCCAGCAGAACAGGGGCCTACGAGCAGTACTTC.

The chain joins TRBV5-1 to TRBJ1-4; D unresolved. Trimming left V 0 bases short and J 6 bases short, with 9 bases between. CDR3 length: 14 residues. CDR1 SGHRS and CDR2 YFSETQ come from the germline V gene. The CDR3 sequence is CASSLVGRDEKLFF. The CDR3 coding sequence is TGCGCCAGCAGCTTGGTAGGGAGGGATGAAAAACTGTTTTTT. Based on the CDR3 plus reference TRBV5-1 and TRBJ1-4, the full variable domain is KAGVTQTPRYLIKTRGQQVTLSCSPISGHRSVSWYQQTPGQGLQFLFEYFSETQRNKGNFPGRFSGRQFSNSRSEMNVSTLELGDSALYLCASSLVGRDEKLFFGSGTQLSVL.

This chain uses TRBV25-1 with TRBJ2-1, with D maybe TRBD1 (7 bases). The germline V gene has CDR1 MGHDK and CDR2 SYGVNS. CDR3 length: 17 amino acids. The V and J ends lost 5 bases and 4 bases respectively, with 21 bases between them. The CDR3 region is CASSSHPGGTVYNEQFF. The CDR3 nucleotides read TGTGCCAGCAGTTCCCACCCTGGAGGGACAGTTTACAATGAGCAGTTCTTC.

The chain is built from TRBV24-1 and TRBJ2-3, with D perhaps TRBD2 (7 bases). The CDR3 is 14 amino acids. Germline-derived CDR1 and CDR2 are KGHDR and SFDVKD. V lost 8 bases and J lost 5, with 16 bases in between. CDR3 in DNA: TGTGCCACCAAGGAGGGGGGGTTTGGAGATACGCAGTATTTT. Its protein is CATKEGGFGDTQYF.

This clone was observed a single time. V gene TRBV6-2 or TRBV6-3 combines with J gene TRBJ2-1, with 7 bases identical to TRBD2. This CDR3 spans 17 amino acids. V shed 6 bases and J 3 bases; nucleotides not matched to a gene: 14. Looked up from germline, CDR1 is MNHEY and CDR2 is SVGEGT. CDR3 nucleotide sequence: TGTGCCAGCAGCGACCCCACCGGCGGGAGCCTCTACAATGAGCAGTTCTTC. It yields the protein CASSDPTGGSLYNEQFF.

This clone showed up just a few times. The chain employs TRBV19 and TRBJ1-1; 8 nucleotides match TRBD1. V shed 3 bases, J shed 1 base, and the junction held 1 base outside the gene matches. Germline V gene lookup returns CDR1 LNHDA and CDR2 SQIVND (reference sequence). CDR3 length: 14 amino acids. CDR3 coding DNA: TGTGCCAGTAGTATTCAGGGGGCGAACACTGAAGCTTTCTTT. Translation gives CASSIQGANTEAFF. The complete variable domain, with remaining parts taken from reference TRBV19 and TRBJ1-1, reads DGGITQSPKYLFRKEGQNVTLSCEQNLNHDAMYWYRQDPGQGLRLIYYSQIVNDFQKGDIAEGYSVSREKKESFPLTVTSAQKNPTAFYLCASSIQGANTEAFFGQGTRLTVV.

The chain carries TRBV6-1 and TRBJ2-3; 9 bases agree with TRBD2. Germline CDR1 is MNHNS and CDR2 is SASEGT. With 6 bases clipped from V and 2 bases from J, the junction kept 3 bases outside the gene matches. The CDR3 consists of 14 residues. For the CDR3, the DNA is TGTGCCAGCAGGCGGGAGGGAGACACAGATACGCAGTATTTT. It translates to CASRREGDTDTQYF.

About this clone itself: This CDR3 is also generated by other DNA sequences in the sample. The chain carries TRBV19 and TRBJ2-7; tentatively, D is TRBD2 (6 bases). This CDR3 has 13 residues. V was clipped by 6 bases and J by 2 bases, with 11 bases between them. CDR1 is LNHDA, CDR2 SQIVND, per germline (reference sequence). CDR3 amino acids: CASRGSGTYEQYF. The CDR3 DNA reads TGTGCCAGTAGGGGTAGCGGAACCTACGAGCAGTACTTC.

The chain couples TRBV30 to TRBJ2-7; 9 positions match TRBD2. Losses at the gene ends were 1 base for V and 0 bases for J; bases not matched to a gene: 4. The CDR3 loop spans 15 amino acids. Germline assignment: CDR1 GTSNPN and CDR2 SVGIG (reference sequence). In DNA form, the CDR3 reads TGTGCCTGGAGTGATAGCGGGAGCTACTCCTACGAGCAGTACTTC. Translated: CAWSDSGSYSYEQYF.

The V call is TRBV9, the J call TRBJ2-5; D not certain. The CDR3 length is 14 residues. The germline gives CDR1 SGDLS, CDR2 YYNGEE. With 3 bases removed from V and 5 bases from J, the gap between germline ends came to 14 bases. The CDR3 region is CASSGGRRLETQYF. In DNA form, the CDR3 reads TGTGCCAGCAGCGGTGGGCGTAGGCTTGAGACCCAGTACTTC.

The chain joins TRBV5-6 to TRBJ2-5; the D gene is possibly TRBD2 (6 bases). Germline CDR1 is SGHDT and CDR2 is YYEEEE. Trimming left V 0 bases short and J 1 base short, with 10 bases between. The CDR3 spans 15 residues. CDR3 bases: TGTGCCAGCAGCTTGGGAGCGGGCATCCAAGAGACCCAGTACTTC. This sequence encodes CASSLGAGIQETQYF.

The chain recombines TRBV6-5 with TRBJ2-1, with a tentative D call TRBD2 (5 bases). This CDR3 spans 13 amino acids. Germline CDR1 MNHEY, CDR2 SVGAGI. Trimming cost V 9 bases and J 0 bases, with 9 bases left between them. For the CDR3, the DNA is TGTGCCAGTCGACGGGACTCCTACAATGAGCAGTTCTTC. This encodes CASRRDSYNEQFF.

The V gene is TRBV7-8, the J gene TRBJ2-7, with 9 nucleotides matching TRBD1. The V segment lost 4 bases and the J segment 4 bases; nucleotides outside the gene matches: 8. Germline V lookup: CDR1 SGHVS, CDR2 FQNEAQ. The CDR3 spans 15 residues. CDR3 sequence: CASSWQRDRDYEQYF. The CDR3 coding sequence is TGTGCCAGCAGCTGGCAGCGGGACAGGGATTACGAGCAGTACTTC.

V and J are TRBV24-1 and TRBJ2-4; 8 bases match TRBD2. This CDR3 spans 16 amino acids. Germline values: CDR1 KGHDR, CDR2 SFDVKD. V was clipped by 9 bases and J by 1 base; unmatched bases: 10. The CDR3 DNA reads TGTGCCACCCCCGGGGGGGGGCCGGTGGCCAAAAACATTCAGTACTTC. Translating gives CATPGGGPVAKNIQYF.